A selection of T cell receptor delta chains follows, all from one sample in a study of Vδ1+ human thymocytes. TCRdb redid clone calling on the multiplex PCR reads using CATT. The sample comprises under 85,000 delta-chain clones, more than 30% of which are singletons, and roughly 0.25% rests with the top ten. Sequencing input: Vdelta1+ gamma-delta thymocytes from the thymus. All receptors come from a boy under two years old who had congenital heart surgery. Both conserved end residues are part of each CDR3. Each record gives: J gene, D gene, clone size, CDR3 length, V gene, CDR3 DNA, CDR3 protein. A D gene is named only where the DNA matches it firmly. A row's size may be missing; if present it is once, few, many or a size class.

>TRDJ1|.|.|16|TRDV1
TGTGCTCTTGGGGAAATATTTCACCTGAATAAAAATAAACTCATCTTT
CALGEIFHLNKNKLIF
>TRDJ1|TRDD3|few|19|TRDV1
TGTGCTCTTCGGCTAACTGGGGGATACCGCGCCCCGTCCTCTATAAAACTCATCTTT
CALRLTGGYRAPSSIKLIF
>TRDJ1|TRDD3|.|17|TRDV2
TGTGCCTGTGCTAGGGGATACAAGAGGGTTTACACCGATAAACTCATCTTT
CACARGYKRVYTDKLIF
>TRDJ1|TRDD3|.|13|TRDV1
TGTGCTCTTCGTGGGGGATACACCGATAAACTCATCTTT
CALRGGYTDKLIF
>TRDJ1|TRDD3|few|18|TRDV1
TGTGCTCTTGGGGTATTACTGGGGGATTCAGCGTACACCGATAAACTCATCTTT
CALGVLLGDSAYTDKLIF
>TRDJ1|.|.|21|TRDV1
TGTGCTCTTGGGGAAGCGGTCTATACAGCTGGGGACCCTCGCTACACCGATAAACTCATCTTT
CALGEAVYTAGDPRYTDKLIF
>TRDJ1|TRDD3|few|18|TRDV1
TGTGCTCTTGGGGAAGGGGAAACCGACTGGGGGATATCCGATAAACTCATCTTT
CALGEGETDWGISDKLIF
>TRDJ1|TRDD3|.|22|TRDV1
TGTGCTCTTGGGGAACTACGCTACCGTACTGGGGGATACGCACCGTACACCGATAAACTCATCTTT
CALGELRYRTGGYAPYTDKLIF
>TRDJ1|TRDD3|.|25|TRDV1
TGTGCTCTTGGGGAACTCGTGTCTACACCCGGGAGTACTGGGGGATTCCCCCCGGACACCGATAAACTCATCTTT
CALGELVSTPGSTGGFPPDTDKLIF
>TRDJ1|TRDD3|once|20|TRDV1
TGTGCTCTTGGGGAACTTATATACGGCCTGGGGGCCATCTACACCGATAAACTCATCTTT
CALGELIYGLGAIYTDKLIF
>TRDJ1|TRDD3|few|16|TRDV2
TGTGCCTGTGACACCGGGACTGGGGATGGGCGCGATAAACTCATCTTT
CACDTGTGDGRDKLIF
>TRDJ1|TRDD3|.|20|TRDV2
TGTGCCTGTGACACCGCGTTCGAGGGGGGATATCTTGTATACACCGATAAACTCATCTTT
CACDTAFEGGYLVYTDKLIF
>TRDJ1|.|few|18|TRDV1
TGTGCTCTTGGGGAACCCCTTTTTTTACCCTACTGTTCCGATAAACTCATCTTT
CALGEPLFLPYCSDKLIF
>TRDJ1|TRDD3|.|20|TRDV2
TGTGCCTGTGACACCGTGCTGGGGGATCCGTGGTGGGGTTACACCGGTAAACTCATCTTT
CACDTVLGDPWWGYTGKLIF
>TRDJ1|TRDD3|.|20|TRDV1
TGTGCTCTTGGGGAACCTACTACCAGTACTGGGGGATGTCACACCGATAAACTCATCTTT
CALGEPTTSTGGCHTDKLIF
>TRDJ1|TRDD3|few|22|TRDV1
TGTGCTCTTGGGGAACCCCAGCCCTACGGCGCAGGGTGGGGGACCTACACCGATAAACTCATCTTT
CALGEPQPYGAGWGTYTDKLIF
>TRDJ1|.|few|14|TRDV1
TGTGCTCTTGGAACTTCCAATACAAGCGATAAACTCATCTTT
CALGTSNTSDKLIF
>TRDJ2|TRDD3|few|22|TRDV1
TGTGCTCTTGGGGATCGGGAGCACCCGACCCTCGACTGGGGGCTTTTGACAGCACAACTCTTCTTT
CALGDREHPTLDWGLLTAQLFF
>TRDJ1|.|few|21|TRDV1
TGTGCTCCTGGGGAATCGTTCCTACTACAATGGGGGTTCCTCGGGGACGATAAACTCATCTTT
CAPGESFLLQWGFLGDDKLIF
>TRDJ1|.|.|16|TRDV1
TGTGCTCTTGGGGAAAAAGATCTCTTTCCCCACGATAAACTCATCTTT
CALGEKDLFPHDKLIF
>TRDJ1|.|.|14|TRDV1
TGTGCTCTTGGGAACTACGAGTACACCGATAAACTCATCTTT
CALGNYEYTDKLIF
>TRDJ1|TRDD3|few|21|TRDV1
TGTGCTCTTGGGGAACTTCTTACTCTGGGTTGGGGGATAAGAGGCCCCGATAAACTCATCTTT
CALGELLTLGWGIRGPDKLIF
>TRDJ1|TRDD3|.|22|TRDV1
TGTGCTCTTGGGGAACACCCGAGCAGGGGAGTACTGGGGGCCCCGTACACCGATAAACTCATCTTT
CALGEHPSRGVLGAPYTDKLIF
>TRDJ1|TRDD3|.|25|TRDV1
TGTGCTCTTGGGGAAATTTTCCTACGGGCAAGTACTGGGGGATACCCTAGGAGGTACACCGATAAACTCATCTTT
CALGEIFLRASTGGYPRRYTDKLIF
>TRDJ1|TRDD3|.|24|TRDV1
TGTGCTCTTGGGGCCTCGACCCTTTCCTTCCCTCCACCTACTGGGGGATGGTACACCGATAAACTCATCTTT
CALGASTLSFPPPTGGWYTDKLIF
>TRDJ1|TRDD3|few|22|TRDV1
TGTGCTCTTGGGGAACTCGTGCCTTCCTCTTTACTGGGGGATGAGTGGGCCGATAAACTCATCTTT
CALGELVPSSLLGDEWADKLIF
>TRDJ1|TRDD3|few|19|TRDV1
TGTGCTCTTGGGGAACGGTCGGCCGGACTGGGGGTCTACACCGATAAACTCATCTTT
CALGERSAGLGVYTDKLIF
>TRDJ1|TRDD3|.|20|TRDV1
TGTGCTCTTGGGGAAGCCAAGACGGGCCACTGGGGGATACGCGCCGATAAACTCATCTTT
CALGEAKTGHWGIRADKLIF
>TRDJ1|.|.|16|TRDV1
TGTGCTCTTGGGGAACCCGGGTGGCCGTACACCGATAAACTCATCTTT
CALGEPGWPYTDKLIF
>TRDJ1|TRDD3|.|20|TRDV2
TGTGCCTGTGGCACCGGTCCGACCCCTGGGGGATACGTGGGTGCCGATAAACTCATCTTT
CACGTGPTPGGYVGADKLIF
>TRDJ1|TRDD2|.|22|TRDV1
TGTGCTCTTGGGGTCCTCGTTCCTACCACTTTCCTTGTCAAAGGGTACACCGATAAACTCATCTTT
CALGVLVPTTFLVKGYTDKLIF
>TRDJ1|TRDD3|few|22|TRDV1
TGTGCTCTTGGGGAAACCCTCCATTTTCCTACTGCTGGGGGATCTTACACCGATAAACTCATCTTT
CALGETLHFPTAGGSYTDKLIF
>TRDJ3|.|few|15|TRDV2
TGTGCCTGTGACACCTGGCTATGGGACACCCGACAAATGTTTTTC
CACDTWLWDTRQMFF
>TRDJ1|.|.|14|TRDV1
TGTGCTCTTGGGGAACGCAATCTGCCTGGGGTACTCATCTTT
CALGERNLPGVLIF
>TRDJ1|TRDD3|.|23|TRDV1
TGTGCTCTTGGGGAACTTCTTGGCTACAAGGGTGTACTGGGGACCTCGTACACCGATAAACTCATCTTT
CALGELLGYKGVLGTSYTDKLIF
>TRDJ1|TRDD3|.|21|TRDV1
TGTGCTCTTGGGGGCCTCGTTTCCCGTCCACTGGGGCGATGCTACACCGATAAACTCATCTTT
CALGGLVSRPLGRCYTDKLIF
>TRDJ1|.|.|20|TRDV1
TGTGCTCTTGGGGAAGGTCGCGCCTACTCCCACTGGTCATACACCGATAAACTCATCTTT
CALGEGRAYSHWSYTDKLIF
>TRDJ1|TRDD3|few|23|TRDV1
TGTGCTCTTGGGACCTATCCCCCACCCCGTACTGGGGGATACGCTTTGTACACCGATAAACTCATCTTT
CALGTYPPPRTGGYALYTDKLIF
>TRDJ1|.|.|20|TRDV1
TGTGCTCTTGGGGAACTTCTACCAATCCCTCCGTATACTTACACCGATAAACTCATCTTT
CALGELLPIPPYTYTDKLIF
>TRDJ1|.|.|13|TRDV1
TGTGCTCTTGGGGTCGCGGGGAAAGCAAAGCTCATCTTT
CALGVAGKAKLIF
>TRDJ1|TRDD3|.|17|TRDV1
TGTGCTCTTGGGGAACTTCCAAACTGGGGGATACCCGATAAACTCATCTTT
CALGELPNWGIPDKLIF
>TRDJ1|TRDD3|.|22|TRDV1
TGTGCTCTTGGGGAACTAACCTCCTTGCGTCGCTGGGGGATAGTAAGGACCGATAAACTCATCTTT
CALGELTSLRRWGIVRTDKLIF
>TRDJ1|TRDD3|.|18|TRDV1
TGTGCTCTTGGGGAGTTAGTACCTACGTACTGGGGTCGCGATAAACTCATCTTT
CALGELVPTYWGRDKLIF
>TRDJ1|TRDD3|few|20|TRDV1
TGTGCTCTTGGGGAACTGTCCCCGCTTACTGGGGGATACAGCACCGATAAACTCATCTTT
CALGELSPLTGGYSTDKLIF
>TRDJ1|TRDD3|few|24|TRDV1
TGTGCTCTTGGGGAACCTAAGGTATCCTTCACTGGGGGATACGATCCTATGTACACCGATAAACTCATCTTT
CALGEPKVSFTGGYDPMYTDKLIF
>TRDJ1|TRDD3|.|22|TRDV1
TGTGCTCTTGGGGGACGGTCCCCCCCTCTCTGGGGGATACCCCCGTACACCGATAAACTCATCTTT
CALGGRSPPLWGIPPYTDKLIF
>TRDJ1|.|.|15|TRDV1
TGTGCTCTTGGGGAAGTCTCATTCTACACCGATAAACTCATCTTT
CALGEVSFYTDKLIF
>TRDJ1|.|.|16|TRDV2
TGTGCCTGTGACACTAGTTGGGGGCCTAACACCGATAAACTCATCTTT
CACDTSWGPNTDKLIF
>TRDJ1|.|.|19|TRDV1
TGTGCTCTTGGGGGTTTCCTACTTACTACCGGGGATCGTGTCGATAAACTCATCTTT
CALGGFLLTTGDRVDKLIF